These 8 T cell receptor beta chains were sequenced from one sample in a study of blood T cell repertoires in COVID-19. TCRdb keeps only in-frame clones here, not all; method: immunoSEQ multiplex PCR. The profile shows around 300,000 clones, around 82% of them singletons. Material for sequencing was peripheral blood. The receptors come from a woman between 50 and 59 years old who had recovered from COVID-19.

This chain joins TRBV3-1 (or the pseudogene TRBV3-2) and TRBJ2-2; tentatively, D is TRBD1 (6 bases). V gave up 5 bases and J gave up 14 bases, with 15 bases separating them. Germline CDR1 reads LGHDT; CDR2 reads YNNKEL (reference sequence). CDR3 length equals 12 residues. The CDR3 sequence: CASSSPSGTLFF. As DNA, the CDR3 is TGTGCCAGCAGCTCGCCCTCCGGGACACTGTTTTTT.

The J gene is TRBJ1-5, the V gene TRBV27; the D is unclear. CDR1 and CDR2 (germline): MNHEY, SMNVEV (reference sequence). V was cut by 8 bases and J by 5 bases, with 10 bases left in between. CDR3 length equals 12 residues. CDR3 sequence reads: CASGTRDQPQHF. The CDR3 DNA is TGTGCCAGCGGTACCCGGGATCAGCCCCAGCATTTT.

The chain combines TRBV19 with TRBJ2-7; a possible D gene is TRBD1 (6 bases). CDR3 length equals 14 residues. V was shortened by 7 bases and J by 2 bases, with 15 bases between the two germline ends. The germline gives CDR1 LNHDA, CDR2 SQIVND (reference sequence). Here the CDR3 DNA reads TGTGCCAGTAAACAGGGAACATCGGCCTACGAGCAGTACTTC. Its protein product is CASKQGTSAYEQYF.

The chain combines TRBV19 with TRBJ2-1, with a weak D call TRBD1 (5 bases). Between the trimmed V and J ends, which lost 8 bases and 14 bases, there was a span of 16 bases. This CDR3 region has 11 residues. Germline V gene lookup returns CDR1 LNHDA and CDR2 SQIVND (reference sequence). The CDR3 here is CASGPATVEFF. The CDR3 DNA reads as TGTGCCAGTGGCCCCGCGACAGTCGAGTTCTTC. Using reference TRBV19 and TRBJ2-1 for the parts outside the CDR3, the full variable domain is DGGITQSPKYLFRKEGQNVTLSCEQNLNHDAMYWYRQDPGQGLRLIYYSQIVNDFQKGDIAEGYSVSREKKESFPLTVTSAQKNPTAFYLCASGPATVEFFGPGTRLTVL.

This chain joins TRBV19 and TRBJ2-5; a weak D match, TRBD1 (6 bases). There are 13 residues in the CDR3. From germline, CDR1 is LNHDA and CDR2 SQIVND (reference sequence). V lost 4 bases and J lost 11, with 17 bases in between. The CDR3 is CASSTAQGSTQYF. CDR3 bases: TGTGCCAGTAGTACCGCACAGGGCTCAACTCAGTACTTC.

The chain recombines TRBV6-5 with TRBJ2-5; D possibly corresponds to TRBD2 (6 bases). This CDR3 contains 14 residues. The germline V and J ends were trimmed by 7 bases and 1 base, with 13 bases remaining between them. Germline V CDR1 and CDR2: MNHEY, SVGAGI. CDR3 protein: CASKEGGTQETQYF. The CDR3 DNA is TGTGCCAGCAAGGAAGGCGGGACCCAAGAGACCCAGTACTTC.

Details on this clone: Within the sample, other DNA sequences also encode this same CDR3. This sequence joins TRBV6-5 and TRBJ1-2, with a tentative D call TRBD1 (5 bases). The V gene's germline CDR1 is MNHEY and CDR2 SVGAGI. Trimming left V 0 bases short and J 1 base short, with 9 bases between. CDR3 length: 15 residues. Written as DNA, the CDR3 is TGTGCCAGCAGTTACTCGTCGGGGGGTAACTATGGCTACACCTTC. Residues: CASSYSSGGNYGYTF.

This chain links TRBV6-5 with TRBJ1-3, with unresolved D. Trimming cost V 6 bases and J 2 bases, with 5 bases left between them. The CDR3 runs 12 residues. The germline gives CDR1 MNHEY, CDR2 SVGAGI. CDR3 DNA sequence: TGTGCCAGCAGGAGCACTGGAAACACCATATATTTT. Amino acid sequence: CASRSTGNTIYF.